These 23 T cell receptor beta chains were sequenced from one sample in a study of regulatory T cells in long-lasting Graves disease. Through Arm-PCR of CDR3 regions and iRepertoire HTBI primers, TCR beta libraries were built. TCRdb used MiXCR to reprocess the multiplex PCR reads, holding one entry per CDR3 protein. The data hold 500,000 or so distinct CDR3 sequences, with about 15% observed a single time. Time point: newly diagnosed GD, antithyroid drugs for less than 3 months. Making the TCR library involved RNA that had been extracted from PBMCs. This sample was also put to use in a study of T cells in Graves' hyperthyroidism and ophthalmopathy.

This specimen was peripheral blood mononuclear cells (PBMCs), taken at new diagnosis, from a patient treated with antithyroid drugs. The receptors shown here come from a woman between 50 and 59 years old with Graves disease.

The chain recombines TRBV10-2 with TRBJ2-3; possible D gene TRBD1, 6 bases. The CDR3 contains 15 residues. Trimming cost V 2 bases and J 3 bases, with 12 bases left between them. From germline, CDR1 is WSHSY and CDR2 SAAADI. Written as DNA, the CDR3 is TGCGCCAGCAGTGAGGATCGAACAGGGACAGATACGCAGTATTTT. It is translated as CASSEDRTGTDTQYF.

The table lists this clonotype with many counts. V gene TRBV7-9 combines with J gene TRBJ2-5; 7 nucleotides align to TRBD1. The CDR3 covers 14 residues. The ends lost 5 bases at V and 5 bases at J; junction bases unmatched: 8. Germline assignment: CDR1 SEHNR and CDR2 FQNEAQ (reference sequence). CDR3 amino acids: CASSVTGVMETQYF. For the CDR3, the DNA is TGTGCCAGCAGCGTCACAGGGGTTATGGAGACCCAGTACTTC.

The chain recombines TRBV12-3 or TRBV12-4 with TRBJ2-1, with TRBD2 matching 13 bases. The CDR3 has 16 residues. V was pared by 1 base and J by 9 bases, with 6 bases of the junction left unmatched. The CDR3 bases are TGTGCCAGCAGTTTAGGACTAGCGGGAGGAACAGGTGAGCAGTTCTTC. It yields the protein CASSLGLAGGTGEQFF.

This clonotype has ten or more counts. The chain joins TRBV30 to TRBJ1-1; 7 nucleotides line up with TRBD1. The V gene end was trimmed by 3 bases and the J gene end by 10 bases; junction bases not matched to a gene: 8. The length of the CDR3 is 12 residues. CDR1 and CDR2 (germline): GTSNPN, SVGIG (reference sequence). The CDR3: CAWRGEQGPAFF. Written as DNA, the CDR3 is TGTGCCTGGAGGGGGGAACAGGGGCCAGCTTTCTTT.

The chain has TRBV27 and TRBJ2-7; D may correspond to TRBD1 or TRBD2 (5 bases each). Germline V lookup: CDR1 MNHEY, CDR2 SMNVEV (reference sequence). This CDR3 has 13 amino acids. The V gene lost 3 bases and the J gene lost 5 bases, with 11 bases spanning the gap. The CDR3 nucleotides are TGTGCCAGCAGTTTTGGGGGTGCGAACGAGCAGTACTTC. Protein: CASSFGGANEQYF.

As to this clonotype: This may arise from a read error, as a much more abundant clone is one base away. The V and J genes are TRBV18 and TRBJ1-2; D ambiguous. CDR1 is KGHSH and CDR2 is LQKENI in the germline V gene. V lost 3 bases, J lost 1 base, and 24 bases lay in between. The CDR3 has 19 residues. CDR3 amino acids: CASSPRSVAGSADNYGYTF. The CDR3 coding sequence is TGTGCCAGCTCACCCAGATCAGTGGCAGGATCAGCAGATAACTATGGCTACACCTTC.

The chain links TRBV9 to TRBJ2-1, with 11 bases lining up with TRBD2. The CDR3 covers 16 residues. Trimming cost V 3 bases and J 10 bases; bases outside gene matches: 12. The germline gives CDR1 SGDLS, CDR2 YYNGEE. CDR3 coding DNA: TGTGCCAGCAGCGCATTTAGCGGGAGGGATCTAGGGGAGCAGTTCTTC. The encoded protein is CASSAFSGRDLGEQFF.

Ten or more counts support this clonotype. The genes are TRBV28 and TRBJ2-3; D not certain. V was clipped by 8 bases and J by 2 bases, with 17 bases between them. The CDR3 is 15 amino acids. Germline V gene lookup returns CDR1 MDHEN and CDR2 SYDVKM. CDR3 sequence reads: CASGNPGINTDTQYF. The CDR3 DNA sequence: TGTGCCAGCGGCAACCCTGGGATCAACACAGATACGCAGTATTTT.

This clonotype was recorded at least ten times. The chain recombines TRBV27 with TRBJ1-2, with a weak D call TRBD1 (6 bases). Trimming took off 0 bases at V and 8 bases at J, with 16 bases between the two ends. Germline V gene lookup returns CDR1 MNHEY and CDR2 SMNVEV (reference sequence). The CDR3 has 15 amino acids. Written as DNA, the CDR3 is TGTGCCAGCAGTTTATCCCGAACGGGGGCAGGGGGCTACACCTTC. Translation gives CASSLSRTGAGGYTF.

CDR3 residues: CASSLSGAGPYQPQHF. The CDR3 DNA follows: TGTGCCAGCAGCTTATCTGGCGCAGGGCCCTATCAGCCCCAGCATTTT. V usage is TRBV7-9 and J usage is TRBJ1-5; D is perhaps TRBD1 (5 bases). The V end was cut by 2 bases, the J end by 5 bases, with 16 bases between. This CDR3 has 16 residues. Germline V gene lookup returns CDR1 SEHNR and CDR2 FQNEAQ (reference sequence).

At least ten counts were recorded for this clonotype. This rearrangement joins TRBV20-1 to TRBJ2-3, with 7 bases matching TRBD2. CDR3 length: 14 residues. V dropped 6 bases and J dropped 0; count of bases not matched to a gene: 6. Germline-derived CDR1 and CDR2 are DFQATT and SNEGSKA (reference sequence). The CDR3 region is CSAHPRGSTDTQYF. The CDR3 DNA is TGCAGTGCCCACCCGCGGGGGAGCACAGATACGCAGTATTTT.

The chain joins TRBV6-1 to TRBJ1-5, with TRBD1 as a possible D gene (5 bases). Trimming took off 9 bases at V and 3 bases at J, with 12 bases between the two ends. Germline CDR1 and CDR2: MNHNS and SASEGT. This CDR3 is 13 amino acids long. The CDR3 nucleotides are TGTGCCAGTAGACAGTCGCTCAATCAGCCCCAGCATTTT. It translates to CASRQSLNQPQHF.

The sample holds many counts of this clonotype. The CDR3: CASSLGETGRNEQFF. CDR3 DNA sequence: TGTGCCAGCAGCTTAGGTGAGACAGGGCGCAATGAGCAGTTCTTC. This rearrangement joins TRBV7-9 to TRBJ2-1, with 7 bases lining up with TRBD1. Germline V gene lookup returns CDR1 SEHNR and CDR2 FQNEAQ (reference sequence). The CDR3 totals 15 residues. The V segment lost 1 base and the J segment 6 bases; nucleotides outside the gene matches: 6.

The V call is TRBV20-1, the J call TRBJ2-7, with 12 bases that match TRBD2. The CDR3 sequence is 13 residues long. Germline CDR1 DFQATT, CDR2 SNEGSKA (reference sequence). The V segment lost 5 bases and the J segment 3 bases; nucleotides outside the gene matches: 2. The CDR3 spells CSAGLAGFYEQYF. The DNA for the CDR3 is TGCAGTGCTGGACTAGCGGGATTCTACGAGCAGTACTTC.

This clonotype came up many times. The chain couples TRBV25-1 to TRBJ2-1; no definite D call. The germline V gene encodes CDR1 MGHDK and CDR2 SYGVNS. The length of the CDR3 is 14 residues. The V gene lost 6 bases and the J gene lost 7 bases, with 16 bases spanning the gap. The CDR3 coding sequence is TGTGCCAGCAGAGAGGTGGGGAACCGGAATGAGCAGTTCTTC. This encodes CASREVGNRNEQFF.

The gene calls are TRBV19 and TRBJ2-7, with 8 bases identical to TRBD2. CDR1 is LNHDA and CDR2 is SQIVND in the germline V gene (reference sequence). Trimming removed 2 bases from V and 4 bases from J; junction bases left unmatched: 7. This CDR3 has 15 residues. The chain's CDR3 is CASSIRAGGTYEQYF. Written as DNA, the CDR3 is TGTGCCAGTAGTATACGGGCGGGAGGAACTTACGAGCAGTACTTC.

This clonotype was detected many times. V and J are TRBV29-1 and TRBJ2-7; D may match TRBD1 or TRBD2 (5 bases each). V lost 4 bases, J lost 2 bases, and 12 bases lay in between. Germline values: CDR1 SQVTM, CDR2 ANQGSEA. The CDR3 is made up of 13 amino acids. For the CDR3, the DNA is TGCAGCGTTGGAATCCCGGGGCCCTACGAGCAGTACTTC. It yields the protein CSVGIPGPYEQYF.

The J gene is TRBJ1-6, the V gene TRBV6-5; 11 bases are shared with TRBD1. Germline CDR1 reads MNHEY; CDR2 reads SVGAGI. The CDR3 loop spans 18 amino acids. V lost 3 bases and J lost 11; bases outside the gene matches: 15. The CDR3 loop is CASSYGEGQGALNPPLHF. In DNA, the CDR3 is TGTGCCAGCAGTTATGGCGAAGGACAGGGGGCCCTAAATCCACCCCTCCACTTT.

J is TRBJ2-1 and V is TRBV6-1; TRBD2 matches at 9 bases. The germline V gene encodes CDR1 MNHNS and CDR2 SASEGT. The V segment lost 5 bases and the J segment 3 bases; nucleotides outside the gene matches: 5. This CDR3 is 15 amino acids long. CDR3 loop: CASSTGTSRYNEQFF. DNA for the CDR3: TGTGCCAGCAGTACGGGGACTAGCCGCTACAATGAGCAGTTCTTC.

CDR3 in DNA: TGTGCCAGCAGCTTAAAAACTAGCTCTGAGCAGTTCTTC. Encoded protein: CASSLKTSSEQFF. The chain is built from TRBV5-4 and TRBJ2-1, with TRBD2 as a possible D gene (6 bases). This CDR3 is built from 13 residues. V lost 2 bases, J lost 9 bases, and 12 bases lay in between. Germline V gives CDR1 SGHNT, CDR2 YYREEE (reference sequence). Complete variable domain (other parts from reference TRBV5-4 and TRBJ2-1): ETGVTQSPTHLIKTRGQQVTLRCSSQSGHNTVSWYQQALGQGPQFIFQYYREEENGRGNFPPRFSGLQFPNYSSELNVNALELDDSALYLCASSLKTSSEQFFGPGTRLTVL.

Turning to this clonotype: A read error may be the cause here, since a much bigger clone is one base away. The CDR3, as DNA: TGTGCCAGCACCTCCCGCCTGTTGGGGCAGAAGACATTTGGCTACACCTTC. It encodes CASTSRLLGQKTFGYTF. This chain uses TRBV6-1 with TRBJ1-2; D may be TRBD1 (5 bases). The germline CDR1 and CDR2 sequences are MNHNS and SASEGT. The CDR3 consists of 17 residues. V was clipped by 7 bases and J by 7 bases, with 28 bases between them.

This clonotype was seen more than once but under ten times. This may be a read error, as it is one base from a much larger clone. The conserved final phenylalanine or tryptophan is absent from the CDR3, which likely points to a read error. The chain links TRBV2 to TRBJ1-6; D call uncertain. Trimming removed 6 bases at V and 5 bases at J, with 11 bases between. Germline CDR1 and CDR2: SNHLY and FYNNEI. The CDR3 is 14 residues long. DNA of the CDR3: TGTGCCAGCAGCGAAAGGACGGATAATTCACCCCTCCACTCT. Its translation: CASSERTDNSPLHS.

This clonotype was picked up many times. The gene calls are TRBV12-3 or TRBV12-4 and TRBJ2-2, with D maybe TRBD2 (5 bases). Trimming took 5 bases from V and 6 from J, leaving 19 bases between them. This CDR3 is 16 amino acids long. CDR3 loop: CASSARRGKGSGELFF. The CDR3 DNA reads TGTGCCAGCAGTGCCCGGCGAGGGAAGGGTTCCGGGGAGCTGTTTTTT.